This TCR beta chain was profiled in a study of T cell responses to AZD1222 COVID-19 vaccine. Study-wide background: Timing groups of about 4 and about 12 weeks for second doses were pooled.

Germline lookup yields CDR1 SGHVS and CDR2 FNYEAQ. The CDR3 is made up of 13 amino acids. V lost 1 base and J lost 5, with 7 bases in between. The data were produced by immunoSEQ multiplex PCR, yet TCRdb's version contains in-frame clones alone and is incomplete. The sample records some 150,000 clones, about 85% being singletons. The sequenced sample was peripheral blood, obtained on day 0 of AZD1222 vaccination. The receptor was isolated from an adult in good health. V usage is TRBV7-6 and J usage is TRBJ2-3, with D hard to call. CDR3 sequence reads: CASSLGPLDTQYF. In DNA form, the CDR3 reads TGTGCCAGCAGCTTAGGCCCGCTAGATACGCAGTATTTT.